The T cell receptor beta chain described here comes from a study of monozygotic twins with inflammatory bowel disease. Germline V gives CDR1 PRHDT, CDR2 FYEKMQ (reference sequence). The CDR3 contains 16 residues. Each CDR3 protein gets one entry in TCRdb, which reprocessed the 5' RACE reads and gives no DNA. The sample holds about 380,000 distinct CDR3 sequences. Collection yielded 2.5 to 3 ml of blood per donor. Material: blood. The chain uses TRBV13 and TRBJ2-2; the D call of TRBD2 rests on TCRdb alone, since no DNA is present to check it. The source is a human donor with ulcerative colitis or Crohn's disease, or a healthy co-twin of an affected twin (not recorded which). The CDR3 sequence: CASSVTSGDITGELVF.